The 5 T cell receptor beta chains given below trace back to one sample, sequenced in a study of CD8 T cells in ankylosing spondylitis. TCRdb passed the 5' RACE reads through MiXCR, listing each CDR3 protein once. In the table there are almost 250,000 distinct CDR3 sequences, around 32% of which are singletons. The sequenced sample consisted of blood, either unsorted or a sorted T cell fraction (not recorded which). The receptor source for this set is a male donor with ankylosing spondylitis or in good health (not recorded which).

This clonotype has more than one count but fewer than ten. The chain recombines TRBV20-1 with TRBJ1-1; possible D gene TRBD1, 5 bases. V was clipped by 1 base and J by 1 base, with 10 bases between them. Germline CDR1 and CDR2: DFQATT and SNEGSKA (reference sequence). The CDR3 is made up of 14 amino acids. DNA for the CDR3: TGCAGTGCTAGAGCTAGGACAACGAACACTGAAGCTTTCTTT. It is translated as CSARARTTNTEAFF.

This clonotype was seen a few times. CDR3 DNA sequence: TGTGCCAGCAGTTTAGCCGGGACAGGGGGCTATGGCTACACCTTC. Translation: CASSLAGTGGYGYTF. The chain employs TRBV12-3 or TRBV12-4 and TRBJ1-2, with TRBD1 matching 11 bases. The CDR3 consists of 15 residues. V trimming: 0 bases; J trimming: 4 bases; junction bases outside the gene matches: 1.

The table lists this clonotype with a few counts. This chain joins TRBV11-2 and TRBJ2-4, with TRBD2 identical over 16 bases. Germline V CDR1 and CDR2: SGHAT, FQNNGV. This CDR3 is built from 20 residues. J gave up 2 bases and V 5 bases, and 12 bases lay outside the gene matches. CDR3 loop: CASSGLGLAGGPRSKNIQYF. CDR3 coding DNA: TGTGCCAGCAGCGGTTTGGGACTAGCGGGGGGGCCGAGGTCCAAAAACATTCAGTACTTC.

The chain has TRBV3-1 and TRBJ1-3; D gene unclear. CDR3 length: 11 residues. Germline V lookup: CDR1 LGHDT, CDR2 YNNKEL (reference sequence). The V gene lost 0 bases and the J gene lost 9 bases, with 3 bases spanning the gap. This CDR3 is CASSQDSTIYF. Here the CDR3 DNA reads TGTGCCAGCAGCCAAGACAGCACCATATATTTT.

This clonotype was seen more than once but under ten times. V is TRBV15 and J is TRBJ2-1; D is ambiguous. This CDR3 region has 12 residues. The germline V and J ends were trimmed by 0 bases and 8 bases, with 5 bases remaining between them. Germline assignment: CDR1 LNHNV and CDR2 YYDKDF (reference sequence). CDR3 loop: CATSREMYEQFF. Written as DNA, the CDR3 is TGTGCCACCAGCAGAGAGATGTATGAGCAGTTCTTC.